This T cell receptor (beta chain) is from a study of memory CD4+ T cells and cytomegalovirus serostatus. Study summary: Healthy Belgian adult donors included under ten CMV-positive and 24 CMV-negative people.

Single viable CD3+CD4+CD8-CD45RO+ cells were sorted as the memory CD4+ T cells. The CDR3 covers 16 residues. Libraries were prepared by immunoSEQ multiplex PCR; TCRdb keeps only in-frame clonotypes and omits some of them. Among roughly 54,000 clones listed, about 80% were seen once. The sequence was obtained from an adult in good health and CMV-seronegative. The sequencing input was memory CD4+ T cells from blood. The chain employs TRBV21-1 and TRBJ2-3; the table's TRBD2 call for D was not verified on the DNA. TRBV21-1 is shown as a pseudogene. The CDR3 loop reads CASSSSSGGATDTQYF. CDR3 nucleotide sequence: TGTGCCAGCAGCAGCTCTAGCGGGGGGGCGACAGATACGCAGTATTTT.